A single sample gave rise to the 24 T cell receptor beta chains below, sequenced in a study of cytomegalovirus exposure and HLA in healthy donors. Primers: 60 Vbeta forward and 13 Jbeta reverse. Generated by immunoSEQ multiplex PCR, the TCRdb table keeps only in-frame clones and is missing some. Of about 160,000 clones listed, 75% to 85% are singletons. Sequences were obtained from PBMCs. The origin of the receptors is a woman in her 50s in good health and CMV-seronegative.

The chain employs TRBV5-4 and TRBJ2-3; TRBD2 matches at 7 bases. This CDR3 comprises 13 residues. Germline values: CDR1 SGHNT, CDR2 YYREEE (reference sequence). The V gene end was trimmed by 3 bases and the J gene end by 7 bases; junction bases not matched to a gene: 5. Here the CDR3 reads CASSSPGGYTQYF. CDR3 coding DNA: TGTGCCAGCAGCTCCCCGGGGGGATATACGCAGTATTTT.

This rearrangement joins TRBV2 to TRBJ2-1; 7 bases line up with TRBD2. The CDR3 has 15 residues. The J segment lost 2 bases and the V segment lost 6 bases, leaving 7 bases of the junction unmatched. From germline, CDR1 is SNHLY and CDR2 FYNNEI. The CDR3 nucleotides are TGTGCCAGCAGCTCCCTAGCGGAAACCTACAATGAGCAGTTCTTC. Its protein is CASSSLAETYNEQFF.

This chain uses TRBV30 with TRBJ1-4; D gene uncertain. This CDR3 spans 15 amino acids. The V gene's germline CDR1 is GTSNPN and CDR2 SVGIG (reference sequence). V lost 2 bases to trimming and J lost 8 bases, with 18 bases between them. The CDR3 reads CAWSPLGAEGEKLFF. DNA for the CDR3: TGTGCCTGGAGTCCTTTGGGAGCCGAGGGCGAAAAACTGTTTTTT.

The chain carries TRBV30 and TRBJ2-5, with 8 positions matching TRBD2. V shed 4 bases, J shed 1 base, and the junction held 11 bases outside the gene matches. The CDR3 covers 16 residues. CDR1 is GTSNPN and CDR2 is SVGIG in the germline V gene (reference sequence). CDR3 region: CAWNTGTRGTQETQYF. The DNA for the CDR3 is TGTGCCTGGAACACCGGGACTAGAGGAACCCAAGAGACCCAGTACTTC.

CDR3 loop: CASSGKGRGRSEAFF. The CDR3 nucleotides read TGTGCCAGCAGCGGGAAGGGGAGGGGCCGCTCTGAAGCTTTCTTT. The rearrangement links TRBV5-6 to TRBJ1-1; D may be TRBD1 (5 bases). Germline CDR1 and CDR2: SGHDT and YYEEEE. The CDR3 sequence is 15 residues long. V lost 4 bases and J lost 6, with 19 bases in between.

The V and J genes are TRBV2 and TRBJ2-1; D might be TRBD2 (6 bases). Between the trimmed V and J ends, which lost 4 bases and 0 bases, there was a span of 19 bases. This CDR3 has 18 amino acids. Germline V gene data show CDR1 as SNHLY and CDR2 as FYNNEI. The DNA of the CDR3 is TGTGCCAGCAGTGGCGGTGGGGGGAGCGGAAGCTCCTACAATGAGCAGTTCTTC. It translates to CASSGGGGSGSSYNEQFF. The whole variable domain, remainder taken from reference TRBV2 and TRBJ2-1, is EPEVTQTPSHQVTQMGQEVILRCVPISNHLYFYWYRQILGQKVEFLVSFYNNEISEKSEIFDDQFSVERPDGSNFTLKIRSTKLEDSAMYFCASSGGGGSGSSYNEQFFGPGTRLTVL.

This clone was detected only a few times. The V and J genes are TRBV5-4 and TRBJ1-6, with 9 bases matching TRBD1. This CDR3 contains 15 residues. CDR1 is SGHNT and CDR2 is YYREEE in the germline V gene (reference sequence). J gave up 10 bases and V 3 bases, and 8 bases lay outside the gene matches. CDR3 sequence: CASSSMTGGRSPLHF. The DNA for the CDR3 is TGTGCCAGCAGCTCGATGACAGGGGGGAGGTCACCCCTCCACTTT.

V and J are TRBV11-2 and TRBJ1-4; no reliable D call. The V gene's germline CDR1 is SGHAT and CDR2 FQNNGV. The CDR3 length is 13 residues. With 4 bases removed from V and 2 bases from J, the gap between germline ends came to 5 bases. CDR3 DNA sequence: TGTGCCAGCAGCTCGCGGACTAATGAAAAACTGTTTTTT. This codes for CASSSRTNEKLFF.

The J gene is TRBJ2-7, the V gene TRBV19; 8 nucleotides line up with TRBD1. Per the germline V gene, CDR1 is LNHDA and CDR2 is SQIVND (reference sequence). CDR3 length: 14 residues. V dropped 3 bases and J dropped 2; count of bases not matched to a gene: 3. The CDR3 DNA reads TGTGCCAGTAGTATCGACAGGGGCCCCTACGAGCAGTACTTC. Protein sequence: CASSIDRGPYEQYF.

The chain employs TRBV11-2 and TRBJ1-1; 8 nucleotides match TRBD1. The germline CDR1 and CDR2 sequences are SGHAT and FQNNGV. V dropped 5 bases and J dropped 4; count of bases not matched to a gene: 6. The CDR3 consists of 14 residues. The CDR3 protein is CASSLTGGGTEAFF. The CDR3, as DNA: TGTGCCAGCAGCCTAACAGGGGGAGGCACTGAAGCTTTCTTT.

The DNA of the CDR3 is TGCGCCAGCAGTGAAGAGTATGGAGATACGCAGTATTTT. Translating it yields CASSEEYGDTQYF. This chain connects TRBV10-2 to TRBJ2-3; D unresolved. Trimming removed 3 bases at V and 5 bases at J, with 9 bases between. This CDR3 contains 13 residues. In germline, CDR1 is WSHSY, CDR2 SAAADI.

In this sample, this clone turned up once. The chain has TRBV7-2 and TRBJ2-5; D gene uncertain. The CDR3 runs 13 residues. The V end was cut by 3 bases, the J end by 4 bases, with 9 bases between. The germline V gene has CDR1 SGHTA and CDR2 FQGNSA. CDR3 loop: CASSFGPRETQYF. CDR3 sequence (DNA): TGTGCCAGCAGCTTTGGTCCGAGAGAGACCCAGTACTTC.

A few counts support this clone. The genes are TRBV27 and TRBJ1-1; 8 bases map to TRBD1. Germline trimming cut 3 bases from V and 3 bases from J; bases unmatched to any gene: 3. The CDR3 runs 14 residues. CDR1 is MNHEY, CDR2 SMNVEV, per germline (reference sequence). The CDR3 reads CASSLDRVHTEAFF. CDR3 sequence (DNA): TGTGCCAGCAGTTTGGACAGGGTACACACTGAAGCTTTCTTT.

The rearrangement uses TRBV29-1 and TRBJ2-7; 9 bases are shared with TRBD1. After removal of 4 bases from V and 5 bases from J, the junction contained 6 bases not matched to a gene. The germline CDR1 and CDR2 sequences are SQVTM and ANQGSEA. CDR3 length: 13 residues. As DNA, the CDR3 is TGCAGCGTTGTACGACAGGGGGGCAACGAGCAGTACTTC. As protein: CSVVRQGGNEQYF.

The chain joins TRBV9 to TRBJ2-7, with TRBD2 matching 9 bases. V gave up 0 bases and J gave up 3 bases; unmatched junction bases: 1. This CDR3 is 14 amino acids long. Germline assignment: CDR1 SGDLS and CDR2 YYNGEE. In DNA form, the CDR3 reads TGTGCCAGCAGCGTAGGGCGGGAGGGCTACGAGCAGTACTTC. It encodes CASSVGREGYEQYF.

This clone was detected once. The genes are TRBV5-1 and TRBJ1-4; 10 bases map to TRBD1. This CDR3 region has 17 residues. V shed 4 bases and J 8 bases; nucleotides not matched to a gene: 14. Germline V lookup: CDR1 SGHRS, CDR2 YFSETQ. The CDR3 bases are TGCGCCAGCAGCCGCTACCCCTCGGGGACAGGGGAAGAAAAACTGTTTTTT. Its translation: CASSRYPSGTGEEKLFF.

This rearrangement joins TRBV19 to TRBJ2-7, with 9 bases lining up with TRBD1. Germline V lookup: CDR1 LNHDA, CDR2 SQIVND (reference sequence). With 4 bases clipped from V and 5 bases from J, the junction kept 9 bases outside the gene matches. The length of the CDR3 is 15 residues. The DNA for the CDR3 is TGTGCCAGTAGTAAGATGGGACAGGGACGCGACGAGCAGTACTTC. Translated, it gives CASSKMGQGRDEQYF.

The V gene is TRBV5-4, the J gene TRBJ1-1; D is unresolved. Per germline, CDR1 SGHNT and CDR2 YYREEE (reference sequence). The CDR3 contains 15 residues. V lost 4 bases and J 0 bases, leaving 13 bases between the germline ends. Here the CDR3 reads CASSLGRSMNTEAFF. DNA of the CDR3: TGTGCCAGCAGCCTGGGTCGCAGTATGAACACTGAAGCTTTCTTT.

The table lists this clone with a few counts. The chain has TRBV7-2 and TRBJ2-7; D possibly corresponds to TRBD2 (5 bases). Germline assignment: CDR1 SGHTA and CDR2 FQGNSA. The CDR3 totals 14 residues. V lost 5 bases and J lost 3, with 14 bases in between. The CDR3 sequence: CASSPAGYIYEQYF. CDR3 nucleotides: TGTGCCAGCAGCCCGGCGGGCTATATCTACGAGCAGTACTTC.

The rearrangement uses TRBV19 and TRBJ1-2; D gene unclear. The CDR3 totals 14 residues. V dropped 5 bases and J dropped 8 bases, with 18 bases sitting between them. CDR1 is LNHDA, CDR2 SQIVND, per germline (reference sequence). This chain's CDR3 is CASSFSTESSGYTF. CDR3 nucleotide sequence: TGTGCCAGTAGTTTTAGTACAGAGTCATCAGGCTACACCTTC.

The chain combines TRBV7-9 with TRBJ1-1, with D possibly TRBD1 on 5 matching bases. The CDR3 is 14 residues long. V was shortened by 0 bases and J by 4 bases, with 9 bases between the two germline ends. Germline V CDR1 and CDR2: SEHNR, FQNEAQ (reference sequence). CDR3 loop: CASSLAGVATEAFF. Here the CDR3 DNA reads TGTGCCAGCAGCTTAGCAGGGGTGGCCACTGAAGCTTTCTTT.

There are a few counts of this clone. This chain connects TRBV9 to TRBJ2-5, with 8 bases matching TRBD2. CDR1 and CDR2 (germline): SGDLS, YYNGEE. The CDR3 extends over 16 amino acids. J was trimmed by 4 bases and V by 3 bases; bases with no gene match: 11. CDR3 nucleotide sequence: TGTGCCAGCAGCGAATACGGGAGGGCCAAAGGAGAGACCCAGTACTTC. Residues: CASSEYGRAKGETQYF.

The chain employs TRBV11-2 and TRBJ2-7, with 7 positions matching TRBD2. Germline loops: CDR1 SGHAT, CDR2 FQNNGV. The CDR3 consists of 14 residues. The ends lost 1 base at V and 6 bases at J; junction bases unmatched: 6. The chain's CDR3 is CASSLAISGGEQYF. CDR3 DNA: TGTGCCAGCAGCTTAGCCATTTCGGGGGGCGAGCAGTACTTC.

The rearrangement uses TRBV11-3 and TRBJ2-2; a possible D gene is TRBD1 (6 bases). This CDR3 is 14 amino acids long. The germline V and J ends were trimmed by 6 bases and 5 bases, with 13 bases remaining between them. Germline assignment: CDR1 SGHNT and CDR2 YENEEA. CDR3 loop: CASSPGERTGELFF. The CDR3 DNA reads as TGTGCCAGCAGTCCAGGGGAAAGGACCGGGGAGCTGTTTTTT. The full variable domain, with the rest looked up from reference TRBV11-3 and TRBJ2-2, is EAGVVQSPRYKIIEKKQPVAFWCNPISGHNTLYWYLQNLGQGPELLIRYENEEAVDDSQLPKDRFSAERLKGVDSTLKIQPAELGDSAVYLCASSPGERTGELFFGEGSRLTVL.